These 27 T cell receptor beta chains came from one sample sequenced in a study of yellow fever vaccine responses in identical twins. TCRdb processed the RT-PCR reads anew with MiXCR; each CDR3 protein has one entry. The sample lists about 18,000 distinct CDR3 sequences, 61% occurring once. The specimen was T cells from blood (PBMCs), unsorted or a sorted subset (not recorded which), collected before or after yellow fever vaccination (not recorded which). The receptor set was obtained from a young woman who received the yellow fever vaccine.

The CDR3 bases are TGTGCCAGCAGCTTGTCAGTCATCCTTGCCTACAATGAGCAGTTCTTC. It translates to CASSLSVILAYNEQFF. The rearrangement links TRBV5-5 to TRBJ2-1; D not certain. The germline V gene encodes CDR1 SGHKS and CDR2 YYEKEE (reference sequence). The CDR3 has 16 amino acids. Trimming took 1 base from V and 2 from J, leaving 13 bases between them.

This chain uses TRBV29-1 with TRBJ2-5; 11 bases line up with TRBD2. V trimming: 6 bases; J trimming: 2 bases; junction bases outside the gene matches: 11. This CDR3 contains 16 residues. Germline V gene sequence: CDR1 SQVTM, CDR2 ANQGSEA. The CDR3 nucleotides are TGCAGCGTCAACCCGCCTAGCGGGGGGATACAAGAGACCCAGTACTTC. Its translation is CSVNPPSGGIQETQYF.

J is TRBJ2-5 and V is TRBV10-2; tentatively, D is TRBD1 or TRBD2 (5 bases each). This CDR3 comprises 13 residues. Germline-derived CDR1 and CDR2 are WSHSY and SAAADI. Trimming removed 7 bases at V and 3 bases at J, with 12 bases between. Here the CDR3 DNA reads TGCGCCAGCACTCTGGGACGTGAAGAGACCCAGTACTTC. Protein: CASTLGREETQYF.

V and J are TRBV12-3 or TRBV12-4 and TRBJ2-3, with 9 bases matching TRBD2. The CDR3 is made up of 16 amino acids. The V and J ends lost 3 bases and 2 bases, in that order; junction bases with no gene match: 6. CDR3 sequence: CASSFSGLASTDTQYF. DNA for the CDR3: TGTGCCAGCAGTTTCTCGGGACTAGCATCCACAGATACGCAGTATTTT.

The chain recombines TRBV25-1 with TRBJ2-1, with unresolved D. This CDR3 is built from 12 residues. Germline V lookup: CDR1 MGHDK, CDR2 SYGVNS. The germline V and J ends were trimmed by 6 bases and 4 bases, with 7 bases remaining between them. CDR3 loop: CASSSLYNEQFF. The CDR3 region has the DNA TGTGCCAGCAGCTCTTTGTACAATGAGCAGTTCTTC.

The chain couples TRBV20-1 to TRBJ1-4, with 8 bases matching TRBD1. Losses at the gene ends were 3 bases for V and 8 bases for J; bases not matched to a gene: 11. Germline values: CDR1 DFQATT, CDR2 SNEGSKA (reference sequence). The CDR3 is made up of 15 amino acids. CDR3 coding DNA: TGCAGTGCTAGGGACGGGACAGGAACAATGGAAAAACTGTTTTTT. Its translation is CSARDGTGTMEKLFF.

V is TRBV5-1 and J is TRBJ2-1, with D unresolved. CDR1 SGHRS and CDR2 YFSETQ come from the germline V gene. Trimming took 3 bases from V and 0 from J, leaving 10 bases between them. This CDR3 is built from 15 residues. The CDR3 nucleotides are TGCGCCAGCAGCTCCTTTTCCAGCTCCTACAATGAGCAGTTCTTC. Its translation is CASSSFSSSYNEQFF.

The chain couples TRBV20-1 to TRBJ1-6; 7 nucleotides align to TRBD1. The germline V gene has CDR1 DFQATT and CDR2 SNEGSKA (reference sequence). J gave up 7 bases and V 4 bases, and 4 bases lay outside the gene matches. CDR3 size: 13 residues. CDR3 sequence: CSAKGQANSPLHF. The DNA for the CDR3 is TGCAGTGCTAAAGGACAGGCCAATTCACCCCTCCACTTT.

The CDR3 spells CASSLRGSYNSPLHF. The CDR3 DNA follows: TGTGCCAGCAGCTTACGAGGGTCCTATAATTCACCCCTCCACTTT. The chain carries TRBV11-1 and TRBJ1-6; no clear D. The length of the CDR3 is 15 residues. Germline values: CDR1 SGHAT, CDR2 FQDESV (reference sequence). V gave up 2 bases and J gave up 1 base, with 6 bases separating them.

This clonotype was counted a single time. This chain joins TRBV29-1 and TRBJ1-5; D unresolved. Germline values: CDR1 SQVTM, CDR2 ANQGSEA. V was cut by 4 bases and J by 6 bases, with 13 bases left in between. The CDR3 loop spans 13 amino acids. CDR3 protein: CSVGTVGSQPQHF. As DNA, the CDR3 is TGCAGCGTTGGGACCGTAGGGAGTCAGCCCCAGCATTTT.

The gene calls are TRBV18 and TRBJ1-2; 8 nucleotides align to TRBD1. The CDR3 consists of 16 residues. Germline CDR1 KGHSH, CDR2 LQKENI. V shed 6 bases and J 6 bases; nucleotides not matched to a gene: 15. The CDR3 bases are TGTGCCAGCTCCCGAGGACAGGGCGGTTATCTAGATGGCTACACCTTC. Protein: CASSRGQGGYLDGYTF.

The chain couples TRBV15 to TRBJ1-5; D is ambiguous. Germline V lookup: CDR1 LNHNV, CDR2 YYDKDF (reference sequence). Trimming shortened V by 8 bases and J by 3 bases, and 11 bases separated the two germline ends. This CDR3 spans 13 amino acids. CDR3 DNA: TGTGCCACCTCCGACAACATCAATCAGCCCCAGCATTTT. Its protein product is CATSDNINQPQHF. The full variable domain, its missing parts supplied by reference TRBV15 and TRBJ1-5, is DAMVIQNPRYQVTQFGKPVTLSCSQTLNHNVMYWYQQKSSQAPKLLFHYYDKDFNNEADTPDNFQSRRPNTSFCFLDIRSPGLGDTAMYLCATSDNINQPQHFGDGTRLSIL.

This clonotype was counted a few times. The chain is built from TRBV12-3 or TRBV12-4 and TRBJ2-5; unclear D gene. The CDR3 is 13 residues long. The V end lost 2 bases, the J end lost 5 bases, and 9 bases lay between the germline ends. As DNA, the CDR3 is TGTGCCAGCAGTTTATCCGGCGCGGAGACCCAGTACTTC. Protein: CASSLSGAETQYF.

This clonotype was seen once. This chain connects TRBV28 to TRBJ1-6; D unclear. The CDR3 runs 12 residues. Trimming shortened V by 6 bases and J by 7 bases, and 7 bases separated the two germline ends. Germline CDR1 MDHEN, CDR2 SYDVKM. The CDR3 loop reads CASRAPNSPLHF. The CDR3, as DNA: TGTGCCAGCAGGGCCCCCAATTCACCCCTCCACTTT.

The chain links TRBV19 to TRBJ2-7; 7 nucleotides line up with TRBD1. The junction had 12 bases not matched to a gene; V was cut back by 8 bases and J by 8 bases. Germline values: CDR1 LNHDA, CDR2 SQIVND (reference sequence). The CDR3 totals 13 residues. The CDR3 region has the DNA TGTGCCAGTTACGACAGGGCGGCTATCAAGCAGTACTTC. Translated: CASYDRAAIKQYF.

The chain has TRBV29-1 and TRBJ1-3, with D possibly TRBD1 on 5 matching bases. CDR1 is SQVTM, CDR2 ANQGSEA, per germline. Trimming removed 5 bases from V and 0 bases from J, with 17 bases in between. The CDR3 totals 16 residues. CDR3 DNA sequence: TGCAGCGTTCAGCTAGGGACTGGGTTCTCTGGAAACACCATATATTTT. This translates into CSVQLGTGFSGNTIYF.

This clonotype was recorded once. The chain's CDR3 is CASSPNGGTAGSEQYF. CDR3 DNA sequence: TGTGCCAGCTCACCCAATGGCGGGACAGCCGGTTCCGAGCAGTACTTC. This chain joins TRBV18 and TRBJ2-7, with D possibly TRBD1 on 7 matching bases. Germline CDR1 is KGHSH and CDR2 is LQKENI. The CDR3 is 16 residues long. Trimming took off 3 bases at V and 6 bases at J, with 21 bases between the two ends.

The chain couples TRBV5-6 to TRBJ2-1, with 10 bases fitting TRBD2. This CDR3 has 16 amino acids. Germline V gene sequence: CDR1 SGHDT, CDR2 YYEEEE. The J segment lost 7 bases and the V segment lost 0 bases, leaving 7 bases of the junction unmatched. The CDR3 is CASSLVVLAGANEQFF. The CDR3 bases are TGTGCCAGCAGCTTGGTGGTTCTAGCGGGAGCAAATGAGCAGTTCTTC. The variable domain in full, with the rest retrieved from reference TRBV5-6 and TRBJ2-1, is DAGVTQSPTHLIKTRGQQVTLRCSPKSGHDTVSWYQQALGQGPQFIFQYYEEEERQRGNFPDRFSGHQFPNYSSELNVNALLLGDSALYLCASSLVVLAGANEQFFGPGTRLTVL.

This chain uses TRBV11-1 with TRBJ1-1; TRBD1 might be the D (6 bases). The germline CDR1 and CDR2 sequences are SGHAT and FQDESV (reference sequence). Trimming removed 2 bases at V and 1 base at J, with 11 bases between. The CDR3 consists of 15 residues. The DNA of the CDR3 is TGTGCCAGCAGCTTAACGACAGGCGCGAACACTGAAGCTTTCTTT. Protein: CASSLTTGANTEAFF.

The chain has TRBV24-1 and TRBJ2-3; the D gene is possibly TRBD2 (5 bases). Deletions cut 5 bases from V and 5 bases from J, with 13 bases between. Germline CDR1 reads KGHDR; CDR2 reads SFDVKD. The CDR3 sequence is 14 residues long. The CDR3 here is CATSADYALDTQYF. As DNA, the CDR3 is TGTGCCACCAGTGCCGACTACGCATTAGATACGCAGTATTTT.

The chain joins TRBV5-5 to TRBJ2-2; no firm D call. There are 14 residues in the CDR3. CDR1 SGHKS and CDR2 YYEKEE come from the germline V gene (reference sequence). V lost 4 bases and J lost 1, with 8 bases in between. CDR3 region: CASSHSLNTGELFF. Written as DNA, the CDR3 is TGTGCCAGCAGCCACAGCCTGAACACCGGGGAGCTGTTTTTT.

This clonotype appeared a few times. The chain combines TRBV18 with TRBJ1-1; weak D call: TRBD1 (5 bases). The V and J ends lost 2 bases and 1 base respectively, with 5 bases between them. The CDR3 covers 13 residues. Germline CDR1 reads KGHSH; CDR2 reads LQKENI. This chain's CDR3 is CASSPGANTEAFF. The CDR3 coding sequence is TGTGCCAGCTCACCAGGGGCGAACACTGAAGCTTTCTTT. The complete variable domain, with remaining parts taken from reference TRBV18 and TRBJ1-1, reads NAGVMQNPRHLVRRRGQEARLRCSPMKGHSHVYWYRQLPEEGLKFMVYLQKENIIDESGMPKERFSAEFPKEGPSILRIQQVVRGDSAAYFCASSPGANTEAFFGQGTRLTVV.

The chain recombines TRBV5-5 with TRBJ2-5; D gene uncertain. In germline, CDR1 is SGHKS, CDR2 YYEKEE (reference sequence). Trimming took 4 bases from V and 4 from J, leaving 17 bases between them. The CDR3 contains 15 residues. The chain's CDR3 is CASSIPGRWGETQYF. CDR3 sequence (DNA): TGTGCCAGCAGCATCCCGGGTCGATGGGGAGAGACCCAGTACTTC.

The CDR3 spells CASSLSTNTEAFF. The CDR3 DNA sequence: TGTGCCAGCAGTTTATCTACGAACACTGAAGCTTTCTTT. V usage is TRBV28 and J usage is TRBJ1-1; D gene ambiguous. The V end lost 1 base, the J end lost 1 base, and 4 bases lay between the germline ends. The CDR3 spans 13 residues. Germline V gene lookup returns CDR1 MDHEN and CDR2 SYDVKM.

The V gene is TRBV5-5, the J gene TRBJ1-5; D remains ambiguous. Per germline, CDR1 SGHKS and CDR2 YYEKEE (reference sequence). V was shortened by 0 bases and J by 5 bases, with 9 bases between the two germline ends. The length of the CDR3 is 14 residues. The CDR3 DNA reads TGTGCCAGCAGCTTGGGTTGGGAGGATCAGCCCCAGCATTTT. The encoded protein is CASSLGWEDQPQHF.

The V and J genes are TRBV20-1 and TRBJ2-5; D not resolved. The CDR3 extends over 16 amino acids. Trimming took 0 bases from V and 5 from J, leaving 19 bases between them. Germline values: CDR1 DFQATT, CDR2 SNEGSKA (reference sequence). The chain's CDR3 is CSARDPPRTETETQYF. DNA for the CDR3: TGCAGTGCTAGAGATCCCCCACGGACCGAAACGGAGACCCAGTACTTC.

The CDR3 sequence is CASSLPGLSYEQYF. The CDR3 DNA follows: TGTGCCAGCAGCTTGCCGGGACTGAGCTACGAGCAGTACTTC. The V call is TRBV11-1, the J call TRBJ2-7, with D tentatively TRBD2 (6 bases). The germline V and J ends were trimmed by 3 bases and 3 bases, with 12 bases remaining between them. Germline CDR1 SGHAT, CDR2 FQDESV (reference sequence). The CDR3 extends over 14 amino acids.